A single sample is the source of the 7 T cell receptor beta chains below, sequenced in a study of blood T cell repertoires in COVID-19. Profiling relied on immunoSEQ multiplex PCR, and the TCRdb table lists in-frame clones only, not all of them. Among approximately 250,000 clones, less than 85% were seen once, and the ten largest hold under 5.5%. Sequencing was carried out using peripheral blood. These receptors all come from a man aged 55 to 70 who had recovered from COVID-19.

The chain is built from TRBV3-1 (or the pseudogene TRBV3-2) and TRBJ2-6; D unresolved. The V gene lost 1 base and the J gene lost 2 bases, with 6 bases spanning the gap. CDR3 length: 15 amino acids. The V gene's germline CDR1 is LGHDT and CDR2 YNNKEL (reference sequence). This chain's CDR3 is CASSQAGTGANVLTF. CDR3 sequence (DNA): TGTGCCAGCAGCCAAGCGGGTACTGGGGCCAACGTCCTGACTTTC.

The genes are TRBV7-3 and TRBJ1-4, with D possibly being TRBD1 (5 bases). V lost 5 bases and J 8 bases, leaving 12 bases between the germline ends. CDR1 and CDR2 (germline): SGHTA, FQGTGA. The CDR3 contains 13 residues. DNA for the CDR3: TGTGCCAGCAGCCGGACAAATGGGGAAAAACTGTTTTTT. Its translation is CASSRTNGEKLFF.

The chain combines TRBV5-1 with TRBJ2-1; 10 positions match TRBD2. V lost 3 bases to trimming and J lost 8 bases; unmatched junction nucleotides: 14. CDR1 and CDR2 from the germline V gene are SGHRS and YFSETQ. This CDR3 has 17 residues. The CDR3 protein is CASSSTASGSPTHEQFF. CDR3 nucleotides: TGCGCCAGCAGCTCCACCGCTAGCGGGAGTCCAACGCATGAGCAGTTCTTC.

The chain employs TRBV6-5 and TRBJ1-1; 7 bases map to TRBD1. With 6 bases clipped from V and 4 bases from J, the junction kept 8 bases outside the gene matches. Germline CDR1 reads MNHEY; CDR2 reads SVGAGI. The CDR3 runs 14 residues. Written as DNA, the CDR3 is TGTGCCAGCAGGCGGACAGGAGGGAGCACTGAAGCTTTCTTT. Its translation is CASRRTGGSTEAFF.

J is TRBJ2-5 and V is TRBV3-1 (or the pseudogene TRBV3-2), with a possible D match to TRBD1 (7 bases). Trimming left V 4 bases short and J 7 bases short, with 19 bases between. The CDR3 is 15 amino acids. Germline V CDR1 and CDR2: LGHDT, YNNKEL (reference sequence). The CDR3 sequence is CASSLSGGLRGTQYF. CDR3 DNA: TGTGCCAGCAGCCTCTCAGGGGGGTTGCGGGGGACCCAGTACTTC.

The chain recombines TRBV19 with TRBJ2-7, with a tentative D call TRBD1 (5 bases). There are 14 residues in the CDR3. Germline V CDR1 and CDR2: LNHDA, SQIVND (reference sequence). The germline V and J ends were trimmed by 5 bases and 3 bases, with 14 bases remaining between them. In DNA form, the CDR3 reads TGTGCCAGTAGTCCCGGTGACAGCCTCTACGAGCAGTACTTC. Protein product: CASSPGDSLYEQYF.

In this sample, this clone turned up once. The rearrangement links TRBV19 to TRBJ1-5, with 8 bases identical to TRBD1. This CDR3 comprises 13 residues. CDR1 and CDR2 (germline): LNHDA, SQIVND (reference sequence). Trimming at V came to 6 bases and at J to 3 bases, leaving 1 base not matched to a gene. In nucleotides, the CDR3 is TGTGCCAGTAGGGACAGGGACAATCAGCCCCAGCATTTT. This gives the protein CASRDRDNQPQHF.